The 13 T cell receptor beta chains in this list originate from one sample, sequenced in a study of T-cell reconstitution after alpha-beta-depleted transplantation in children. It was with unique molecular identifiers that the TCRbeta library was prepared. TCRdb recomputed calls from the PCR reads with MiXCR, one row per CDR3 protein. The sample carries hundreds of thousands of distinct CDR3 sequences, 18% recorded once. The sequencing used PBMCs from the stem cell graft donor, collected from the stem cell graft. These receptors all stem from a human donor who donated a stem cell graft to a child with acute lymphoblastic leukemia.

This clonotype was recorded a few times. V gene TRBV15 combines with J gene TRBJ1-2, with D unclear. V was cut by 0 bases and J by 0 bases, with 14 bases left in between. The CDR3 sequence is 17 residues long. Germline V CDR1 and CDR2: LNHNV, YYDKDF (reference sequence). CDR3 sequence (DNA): TGTGCCACCAGCAGAGATGGTGCGGGATCGGCTAACTATGGCTACACCTTC. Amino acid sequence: CATSRDGAGSANYGYTF.

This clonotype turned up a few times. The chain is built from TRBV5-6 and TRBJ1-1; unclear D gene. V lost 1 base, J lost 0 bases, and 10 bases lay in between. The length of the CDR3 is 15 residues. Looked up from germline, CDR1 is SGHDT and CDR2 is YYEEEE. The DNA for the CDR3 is TGTGCCAGCAGCTTGTTCACACGGATGAACACTGAAGCTTTCTTT. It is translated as CASSLFTRMNTEAFF. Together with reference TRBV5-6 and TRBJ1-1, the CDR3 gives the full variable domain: DAGVTQSPTHLIKTRGQQVTLRCSPKSGHDTVSWYQQALGQGPQFIFQYYEEEERQRGNFPDRFSGHQFPNYSSELNVNALLLGDSALYLCASSLFTRMNTEAFFGQGTRLTVV.

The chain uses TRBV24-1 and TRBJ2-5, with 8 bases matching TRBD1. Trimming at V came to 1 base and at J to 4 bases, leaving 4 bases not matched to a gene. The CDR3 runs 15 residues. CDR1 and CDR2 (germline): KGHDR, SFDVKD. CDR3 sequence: CATSDFSGGRETQYF. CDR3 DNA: TGTGCCACCAGTGATTTTTCAGGGGGCAGAGAGACCCAGTACTTC.

Written as DNA, the CDR3 is TGTGCCACCAAGCGGGGGCCCTACAATGAGCAGTTCTTC. Amino acids: CATKRGPYNEQFF. The rearrangement uses TRBV24-1 and TRBJ2-1, with 8 bases lining up with TRBD2. Trimming took 8 bases from V and 2 from J; bases not matched to a gene: 1. The germline CDR1 and CDR2 sequences are KGHDR and SFDVKD. The CDR3 consists of 13 residues.

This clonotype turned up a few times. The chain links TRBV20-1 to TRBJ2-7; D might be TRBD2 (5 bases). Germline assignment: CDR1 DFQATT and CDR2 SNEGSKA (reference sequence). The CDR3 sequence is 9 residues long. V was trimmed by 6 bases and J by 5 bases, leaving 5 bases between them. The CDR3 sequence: CSAGNEQYF. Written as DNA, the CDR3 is TGCAGTGCCGGGAACGAGCAGTACTTC.

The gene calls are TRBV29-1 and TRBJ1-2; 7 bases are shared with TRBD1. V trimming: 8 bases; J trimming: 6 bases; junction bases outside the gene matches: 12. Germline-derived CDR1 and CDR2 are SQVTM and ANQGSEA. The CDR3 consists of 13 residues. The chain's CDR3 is CSSSPTTGDGYTF. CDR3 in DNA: TGCAGCTCCTCACCCACTACAGGGGATGGCTACACCTTC.

The CDR3 reads CASKQGGLAGEQETQYF. The DNA for the CDR3 is TGTGCCAGCAAACAAGGGGGACTAGCGGGAGAACAAGAGACCCAGTACTTC. This rearrangement joins TRBV11-2 to TRBJ2-5, with 14 bases fitting TRBD2. This CDR3 comprises 17 residues. The V segment lost 7 bases and the J segment 2 bases; nucleotides outside the gene matches: 9. Germline loops: CDR1 SGHAT, CDR2 FQNNGV.

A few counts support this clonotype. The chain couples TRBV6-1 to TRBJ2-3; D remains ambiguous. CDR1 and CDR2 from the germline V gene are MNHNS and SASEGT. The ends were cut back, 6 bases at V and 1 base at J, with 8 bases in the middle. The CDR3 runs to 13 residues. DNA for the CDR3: TGTGCCAGCAGGGACCTAGGCACAGATACGCAGTATTTT. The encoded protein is CASRDLGTDTQYF.

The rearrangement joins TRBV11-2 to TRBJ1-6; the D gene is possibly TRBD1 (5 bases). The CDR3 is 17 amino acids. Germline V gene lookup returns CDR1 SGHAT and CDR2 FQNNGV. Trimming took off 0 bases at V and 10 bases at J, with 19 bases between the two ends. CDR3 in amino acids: CASSLEGPGRGGSPLHF. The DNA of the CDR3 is TGTGCCAGCAGCTTAGAGGGGCCAGGGCGGGGAGGATCACCCCTCCACTTT. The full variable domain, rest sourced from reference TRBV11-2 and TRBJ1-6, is EAGVAQSPRYKIIEKRQSVAFWCNPISGHATLYWYQQILGQGPKLLIQFQNNGVVDDSQLPKDRFSAERLKGVDSTLKIQPAKLEDSAVYLCASSLEGPGRGGSPLHFGNGTRLTVT.

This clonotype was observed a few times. The chain's CDR3 is CASSPRPGLAGYTDTQYF. The CDR3 bases are TGTGCCAGCAGCCCCAGACCCGGACTAGCGGGATACACAGATACGCAGTATTTT. V is TRBV11-2 and J is TRBJ2-3, with TRBD2 identical over 12 bases. The V and J ends lost 5 bases and 2 bases, in that order; junction bases with no gene match: 11. Germline lookup yields CDR1 SGHAT and CDR2 FQNNGV. The CDR3 is 18 amino acids.

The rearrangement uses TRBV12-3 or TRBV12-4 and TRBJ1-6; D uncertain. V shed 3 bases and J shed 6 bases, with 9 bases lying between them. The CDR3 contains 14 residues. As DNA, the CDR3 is TGTGCCAGCAGTTTTCTACAGACTAATTCACCCCTCCACTTT. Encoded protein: CASSFLQTNSPLHF.

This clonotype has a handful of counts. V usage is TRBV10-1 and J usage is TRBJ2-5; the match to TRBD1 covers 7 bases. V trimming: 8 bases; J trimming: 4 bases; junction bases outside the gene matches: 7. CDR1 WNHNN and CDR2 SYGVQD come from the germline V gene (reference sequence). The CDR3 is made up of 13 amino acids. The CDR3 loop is CASASGGSETQYF. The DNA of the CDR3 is TGCGCCAGCGCATCAGGGGGTTCAGAGACCCAGTACTTC.

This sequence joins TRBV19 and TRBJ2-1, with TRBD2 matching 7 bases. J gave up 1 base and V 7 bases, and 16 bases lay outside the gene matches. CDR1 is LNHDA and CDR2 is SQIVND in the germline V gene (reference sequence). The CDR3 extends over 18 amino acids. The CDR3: CASTESRPFSGSYNEQFF. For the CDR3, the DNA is TGTGCCAGTACCGAATCCCGACCCTTTAGCGGGTCCTACAATGAGCAGTTCTTC. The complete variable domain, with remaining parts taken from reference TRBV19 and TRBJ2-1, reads DGGITQSPKYLFRKEGQNVTLSCEQNLNHDAMYWYRQDPGQGLRLIYYSQIVNDFQKGDIAEGYSVSREKKESFPLTVTSAQKNPTAFYLCASTESRPFSGSYNEQFFGPGTRLTVL.